The entry that follows covers one TCR beta chain sequence. Its antigen is not identified. These data belong to a study of cytomegalovirus exposure and HLA in healthy donors. Study-level points and caveats: Most TCR sequences were rare, but some public TCRs occurred in many donors.

The CDR3 has 14 residues. Germline-derived CDR1 and CDR2 are SEHNR and FQNEAQ (reference sequence). V lost 5 bases and J lost 8, with 15 bases in between. Both 60 Vbeta primers and 13 Jbeta primers went into the PCR. Clones were sequenced by immunoSEQ multiplex PCR, and TCRdb holds only the in-frame ones, with some missing. The table lists approximately 100,000 clones, around 75% of them singletons. Material for sequencing was PBMCs. The clonotype originates from a man in his forties in good health and CMV-seronegative. This chain connects TRBV7-9 to TRBJ1-4; D ambiguous. For the CDR3, the DNA is TGTGCCAGCAGCGAAAGACAAGGAGGAGAAAAACTGTTTTTT. This codes for CASSERQGGEKLFF.